These T cell receptor beta chains were read from a single sample in a study of T cells in Graves' hyperthyroidism and ophthalmopathy. Each CDR3 protein is one row after TCRdb ran MiXCR on the multiplex PCR reads. The table lists 620,000 or so distinct CDR3 sequences, more than 12% of them singletons. The sample was blood. The source is a woman in her forties or fifties with Graves' ophthalmopathy. Each CDR3 is given with its conserved first and last residue. D genes are given only for firm matches. Clone size is not always given. Where it is, it says once, few, many or a class for expanded clones.

j_call d_call clone_size v_call cdr3_aa cdr3_nt
TRBJ1-5 . many TRBV3-1 CASSQGDGIQPQHF TGTGCCAGCAGCCAAGGGGACGGGATTCAGCCCCAGCATTTT
TRBJ1-4 . . TRBV4-2 CASSQESRRPEKLFF TGTGCCAGCAGCCAAGAGTCCCGGCGGCCTGAAAAACTGTTTTTT
TRBJ1-6 TRBD1 . TRBV5-8 CASSITGDYNSPLHF TGTGCCAGCAGCATAACAGGGGATTATAATTCACCCCTCCACTTT
TRBJ1-4 . few TRBV28 CASSFSGSNEKLFF TGTGCCAGCAGTTTTTCGGGGTCTAATGAAAAACTGTTTTTT
TRBJ2-1 TRBD2 many TRBV7-9 CASSPREGPHNEQFF TGTGCCAGCAGCCCCCGGGAGGGCCCCCACAATGAGCAGTTCTTC
TRBJ1-1 . many TRBV5-8 CASSLGQRMNTEAFF TGTGCCAGCAGCTTGGGACAGAGGATGAACACTGAAGCTTTCTTT
TRBJ2-6 . few TRBV6-2/TRBV6-3 CASSLTGFSGANVLTF TGTGCCAGCAGTTTGACCGGATTCTCTGGGGCCAACGTCCTGACTTTC
TRBJ1-2 . many TRBV28 CASRPNVRQEPYGYTF TGTGCCAGCAGACCCAATGTTCGGCAGGAGCCCTATGGCTACACCTTC
TRBJ1-2 . . TRBV18 CASSQEDTYGYTF TGTGCCAGCTCACAGGAGGATACATATGGCTACACCTTC
TRBJ1-5 . few TRBV27 CASSSRNIPQHF TGTGCCAGCAGTTCCCGGAATATTCCCCAGCATTTT
TRBJ2-7 . . TRBV29-1 CSVLLRDEQYF TGCAGCGTCCTACTAAGGGACGAGCAGTACTTC
TRBJ2-3 TRBD2 many TRBV6-2/TRBV6-3 CASQLLAGGTDTQYF TGTGCCAGCCAGCTACTAGCGGGAGGGACAGATACGCAGTATTTT
TRBJ2-1 . few TRBV29-1 CSVEDGVSSYNEQFF TGCAGCGTTGAAGACGGGGTAAGCTCCTACAATGAGCAGTTCTTC
TRBJ1-1 TRBD1 many TRBV7-3 CASSIQGDTEAFF TGTGCCAGCAGTATACAGGGGGACACTGAAGCTTTCTTT
TRBJ2-1 . . TRBV12-3/TRBV12-4 CACRVRGSYPDNEQFF TGTGCCTGCAGAGTCCGGGGCTCCTATCCGGACAATGAGCAGTTCTTC
TRBJ2-7 . many TRBV30 CALGGGGSYEQYF TGTGCCTTGGGTGGAGGCGGCTCCTACGAGCAGTACTTC
TRBJ1-1 . many TRBV27 CASSLSDPAANTEAFF TGTGCCAGCAGTTTATCGGATCCGGCCGCGAACACTGAAGCTTTCTTT
TRBJ2-1 TRBD2 few TRBV20-1 CSAAWGTSGPNEQFF TGCAGTGCGGCCTGGGGGACTAGCGGCCCGAATGAGCAGTTCTTC
TRBJ1-4 . . TRBV5-1 CASSTGIATNEKLFF TGCGCCAGCAGCACAGGGATTGCAACTAATGAAAAACTGTTTTTT
TRBJ2-2 TRBD2 . TRBV7-9 CASSKPGLADTGELFF TGTGCCAGCAGCAAACCGGGACTAGCGGACACCGGGGAGCTGTTTTTT
TRBJ2-1 . few TRBV20-1 CSATRLGSYNEQFF TGCAGTGCCACAAGACTTGGCTCCTACAATGAGCAGTTCTTC
TRBJ1-1 TRBD1 few TRBV28 CASSRTGGFTEAFF TGTGCCAGCAGCCGGACAGGGGGTTTCACTGAAGCTTTCTTT
TRBJ1-1 . . TRBV13 CASTGVQGTEAFF TGTGCCAGCACCGGTGTGCAGGGTACTGAAGCTTTCTTT
TRBJ1-4 TRBD1 few TRBV7-9 CASSRDRVREKLFF TGTGCCAGCAGCAGGGACAGGGTTCGTGAAAAACTGTTTTTT
TRBJ2-1 . many TRBV20-1 CSATDLDLPYNEQFF TGCAGTGCTACCGATTTGGACTTACCGTACAATGAGCAGTTCTTC
TRBJ1-2 TRBD1 many TRBV7-9 CASSIPWDRVYGYTF TGTGCCAGCAGCATACCCTGGGACAGGGTCTATGGCTACACCTTC
TRBJ2-1 TRBD2 . TRBV12-3/TRBV12-4 CASSFGLAGGPGNKQFF TGTGCCAGCAGTTTCGGACTAGCGGGAGGGCCCGGCAATAAGCAGTTCTTC
TRBJ2-1 TRBD2 many TRBV11-1 CASSLGRLAGGPEVNEQFF TGTGCCAGCAGCCTTGGACGACTAGCGGGAGGGCCGGAGGTCAATGAGCAGTTCTTC
TRBJ2-5 . few TRBV20-1 CSAGAGMETQYF TGCAGTGCTGGCGCAGGAATGGAGACCCAGTACTTC
TRBJ2-6 . . TRBV18 CASSPGAGGANVLTF TGTGCCAGCTCACCGGGGGCTGGTGGGGCCAACGTCCTGACTTTC
TRBJ2-5 TRBD2 . TRBV7-9 CASSLSKREGPGETQYF TGTGCCAGCAGCTTAAGTAAGCGGGAGGGCCCTGGGGAGACCCAGTACTTC
TRBJ2-2 . few TRBV7-3 CASSSRPSNTGELFF TGTGCCAGCAGCTCCAGACCGTCGAACACCGGGGAGCTGTTTTTT
TRBJ2-5 . many TRBV24-1 CATSDPRVRGQETQYF TGTGCCACCAGTGATCCCCGGGTTCGGGGCCAAGAGACCCAGTACTTC
TRBJ2-3 . . TRBV7-9 CASSLGDTSSDTQYF TGTGCCAGCAGCTTAGGTGATACTAGTTCAGATACGCAGTATTTT
TRBJ2-6 . . TRBV5-1 CASSKTTGSGANVLTF TGCGCCAGCAGCAAAACGACGGGCTCTGGGGCCAACGTCCTGACTTTC
TRBJ2-7 . many TRBV12-3/TRBV12-4 CASRTRGPDYEQYF TGTGCCAGCAGAACCAGGGGACCTGACTACGAGCAGTACTTC
TRBJ2-7 . many TRBV7-2 CASSLVPSVAYEQYF TGTGCCAGCAGCTTAGTACCCTCTGTCGCCTACGAGCAGTACTTC
TRBJ1-2 . many TRBV20-1 CSARGQLANYGYTF TGCAGTGCTAGAGGACAGTTAGCTAACTATGGCTACACCTTC
TRBJ2-1 . . TRBV15 CATSRDRSSGGDEQFF TGTGCCACCAGCAGAGATCGGAGTAGCGGAGGAGATGAGCAGTTCTTC
TRBJ2-1 . many TRBV3-1 CASSQVGDDEQFF TGTGCCAGCAGCCAAGTAGGGGATGATGAGCAGTTCTTC
TRBJ2-7 TRBD2 few TRBV29-1 CSVGGPSGRAYEQYF TGCAGCGTTGGGGGACCCAGCGGGAGGGCCTACGAGCAGTACTTC
TRBJ2-2 TRBD2 . TRBV10-3 CAISRTSGRAGNTGELFF TGTGCCATCAGTAGGACTAGCGGGAGGGCCGGGAACACCGGGGAGCTGTTTTTT
TRBJ1-2 . few TRBV10-3 CAIRGERPVNYGYTF TGTGCCATCAGAGGGGAAAGACCGGTTAACTATGGCTACACCTTC
TRBJ2-1 TRBD1 few TRBV24-1 CATRRGQGVFNEQFF TGTGCCACCAGAAGGGGACAGGGGGTTTTCAATGAGCAGTTCTTC
TRBJ2-2 TRBD1 . TRBV9 CASSPTRQGSSTGELFF TGTGCCAGCAGCCCAACTCGACAGGGGTCGTCCACCGGGGAGCTGTTTTTT
TRBJ1-2 . many TRBV12-3/TRBV12-4 CASSFQGDYGYTF TGTGCCAGCAGTTTTCAGGGAGACTATGGCTACACCTTC
TRBJ1-2 TRBD1 . TRBV27 CASSPYRGQNYGYTF TGTGCCAGCAGTCCGTACAGGGGCCAGAACTATGGCTACACCTTC
TRBJ2-1 TRBD2 few TRBV27 CASSPTSGRVGSYNEQSF TGTGCCAGCAGTCCGACTAGCGGGAGAGTAGGCTCCTACAATGAGCAGTCCTTC
TRBJ2-3 . many TRBV12-5 CASGGQYSDTQYF TGTGCTAGCGGGGGGCAGTACTCAGATACGCAGTATTTT
TRBJ1-3 . many TRBV2 CASSEEGGENTIYF TGTGCCAGCAGTGAAGAGGGAGGGGAAAACACCATATATTTT